This entry lists 7 T cell receptor beta chains sequenced from one sample in a study of blood T cell repertoires in COVID-19. Libraries were prepared by immunoSEQ multiplex PCR; TCRdb keeps only in-frame clonotypes and omits some of them. The sample has 140,000 or so clones; more than 80% are singletons. Sequences were obtained from peripheral blood. The receptors derive from a woman aged 60-75 years with active COVID-19.

This clone was seen only once. Here the CDR3 DNA reads TGTGCCAGCAGCGTAGTGGGTCCAGGGCCGGGAAACACCATATATTTT. Translating gives CASSVVGPGPGNTIYF. The chain is built from TRBV9 and TRBJ1-3; tentative D call: TRBD1 (5 bases). CDR1 and CDR2 (germline): SGDLS, YYNGEE. Trimming cost V 0 bases and J 4 bases, with 14 bases left between them. The CDR3 runs 16 residues.

The chain joins TRBV9 to TRBJ1-2; D ambiguous. The CDR3 has 16 residues. V dropped 2 bases and J dropped 1 base, with 15 bases sitting between them. Germline assignment: CDR1 SGDLS and CDR2 YYNGEE. The CDR3, as DNA: TGTGCCAGCAGCGTTTCCTTGTCCGTCGGTAACTATGGCTACACCTTC. Its translation: CASSVSLSVGNYGYTF. Complete variable domain (other parts from reference TRBV9 and TRBJ1-2): DSGVTQTPKHLITATGQRVTLRCSPRSGDLSVYWYQQSLDQGLQFLIQYYNGEERAKGNILERFSAQQFPDLHSELNLSSLELGDSALYFCASSVSLSVGNYGYTFGSGTRLTVV.

The V and J genes are TRBV5-8 and TRBJ2-3, with D perhaps matching TRBD2 (6 bases). V was pared by 2 bases and J by 2 bases, with 12 bases between. This CDR3 is built from 15 residues. In germline, CDR1 is SGHTS, CDR2 YDEGEE. This CDR3 reads CASSLQRAPTDTQYF. The CDR3 bases are TGTGCCAGCAGCTTACAGCGGGCGCCCACAGATACGCAGTATTTT.

The chain has TRBV11-2 and TRBJ2-7; D might be TRBD2 (6 bases). The length of the CDR3 is 14 residues. V was trimmed by 0 bases and J by 7 bases, leaving 13 bases between them. Germline V CDR1 and CDR2: SGHAT, FQNNGV. CDR3 nucleotide sequence: TGTGCCAGCAGCTTAGATGTAGCGGTCTTTGAGCAGTACTTC. Translation gives CASSLDVAVFEQYF.

In its sample, this clone was seen a few times. The CDR3 loop reads CATSRDWGLEFSYEQYF. The CDR3 DNA reads as TGTGCCACCAGCAGAGATTGGGGCCTAGAGTTCTCCTACGAGCAGTACTTC. The chain combines TRBV15 with TRBJ2-7, with TRBD1 as a possible D gene (5 bases). Trimming removed 0 bases at V and 0 bases at J, with 15 bases between. The CDR3 sequence is 17 residues long. The germline gives CDR1 LNHNV, CDR2 YYDKDF (reference sequence).

This clone appeared a single time. The chain is built from TRBV24-1 and TRBJ1-2, with 10 bases identical to TRBD1. V gave up 4 bases and J gave up 6 bases; unmatched junction bases: 1. Germline CDR1 and CDR2: KGHDR and SFDVKD. The CDR3 covers 13 residues. For the CDR3, the DNA is TGTGCCACCAGTGAGGACAGGGGGGATGGCTACACCTTC. Translating it yields CATSEDRGDGYTF.

V gene TRBV6-2 or TRBV6-3 combines with J gene TRBJ2-7, with a tentative D call TRBD2 (6 bases). Germline values: CDR1 MNHEY, CDR2 SVGEGT. CDR3 length: 20 residues. With 4 bases removed from V and 0 bases from J, the gap between germline ends came to 28 bases. This chain's CDR3 is CASSLYRWELNGGNSYEQYF. The CDR3 DNA sequence: TGTGCCAGCAGTTTGTATCGGTGGGAACTTAACGGGGGAAACTCCTACGAGCAGTACTTC.